This entry lists 7 T cell receptor beta chains sequenced from one sample in a study of identical twins. One entry per CDR3 protein results from TCRdb running MiXCR on the 5' RACE reads. This table holds 690,000 or so distinct CDR3 sequences, around 8.6% found once. This sample was shared with a second study, whose subject was yellow fever vaccine responses in identical twins.

Sequenced: PBMCs. The receptors originated from a woman aged 18-29 years in good health.

This clonotype was detected a few times. The rearrangement uses TRBV15 and TRBJ2-5, with no clear D. In germline, CDR1 is LNHNV, CDR2 YYDKDF (reference sequence). V shed 3 bases and J shed 3 bases, with 2 bases lying between them. This CDR3 is 11 amino acids long. In DNA, the CDR3 is TGTGCCACCAGCAGTAAAGAGACCCAGTACTTC. It codes for CATSSKETQYF.

V is TRBV3-1 and J is TRBJ2-3; 16 bases fit TRBD2. This CDR3 spans 21 amino acids. CDR1 is LGHDT and CDR2 is YNNKEL in the germline V gene (reference sequence). V trimming: 3 bases; J trimming: 3 bases; junction bases outside the gene matches: 15. The CDR3 reads CASSQYPLRGLAGGPTDTQYF. As DNA, the CDR3 is TGTGCCAGCAGCCAGTACCCCCTCAGGGGACTAGCGGGGGGGCCAACAGATACGCAGTATTTT.

About this clonotype: Relative to the germline gene, one junction end is altered; a read error may explain this. This rearrangement joins TRBV5-5 to TRBJ2-2; no reliable D call. Germline CDR1 SGHKS, CDR2 YYEKEE (reference sequence). The CDR3 runs to 13 residues. The CDR3 here is CASGFGDTGELFF. CDR3 coding DNA: TGTGCCAGCGGCTTTGGGGATACCGGGGAGCTGTTTTTT.

With regard to this clonotype: A single base separates this from a much larger clone, so it may be a read error. This chain joins TRBV5-6 and TRBJ2-1; D not certain. Germline assignment: CDR1 SGHDT and CDR2 YYEEEE. The CDR3 totals 11 residues. The CDR3 coding sequence is TGTGGCAGCAGCTTGAGGAATGAGCAGTTCTTC. As protein: CGSSLRNEQFF. Drawing the rest from reference TRBV5-6 and TRBJ2-1, the complete variable domain is DAGVTQSPTHLIKTRGQQVTLRCSPKSGHDTVSWYQQALGQGPQFIFQYYEEEERQRGNFPDRFSGHQFPNYSSELNVNALLLGDSALYLCGSSLRNEQFFGPGTRLTVL.

The table lists this clonotype with a few counts. The chain carries TRBV6-1 and TRBJ2-4, with a tentative D call TRBD2 (5 bases). Germline V gene sequence: CDR1 MNHNS, CDR2 SASEGT. V lost 4 bases to trimming and J lost 7 bases, with 11 bases between them. The CDR3 totals 13 residues. In DNA, the CDR3 is TGTGCCAGCAGTGTACCCGGGGTCAACATTCAGTACTTC. It translates to CASSVPGVNIQYF.

There are many counts of this clonotype. The V gene is TRBV25-1, the J gene TRBJ2-7; TRBD2 might be the D (6 bases). CDR1 is MGHDK and CDR2 is SYGVNS in the germline V gene. This CDR3 is built from 13 residues. Trimming removed 3 bases from V and 2 bases from J, with 8 bases in between. The chain's CDR3 is CASSEGTPYEQYF. Here the CDR3 DNA reads TGTGCCAGCAGTGAGGGGACTCCCTACGAGCAGTACTTC.

This clonotype showed up just a few times. The chain combines TRBV10-3 with TRBJ1-1; the match to TRBD1 covers 8 bases. This CDR3 has 16 residues. Trimming removed 6 bases from V and 0 bases from J; junction bases left unmatched: 9. Germline CDR1 and CDR2: ENHRY and SYGVKD. CDR3 loop: CAISPSMGQVNTEAFF. Here the CDR3 DNA reads TGTGCCATCAGCCCATCTATGGGACAGGTGAACACTGAAGCTTTCTTT.